This T cell receptor beta chain was documented in a study of shared T cell receptors in the human thymus. Germline-derived CDR1 and CDR2 are LNHDA and SQIVND (reference sequence). This CDR3 comprises 19 residues. The V and J ends lost 4 bases and 2 bases respectively, with 23 bases between them. Here immunoSEQ multiplex PCR was the method, and the copy in TCRdb shows in-frame clones only, minus some. This table has 600,000 to 900,000 clones, approximately 83% appearing once. The same sample was also studied in work on human thymus T cells. That source adds: Each of the donors was a healthy Finnish infant who was undergoing open corrective cardiac surgery for congenital heart defects. Thymic resections from corrective heart surgery supplied the tissue. Blood and thymic repertoires both appeared biased in V and J gene usage. There were highly overlapping thymic repertoires among unrelated individuals, as related research reported.

The TCR was taken from a girl in the first two years of life with a congenital heart defect. The rearrangement joins TRBV19 to TRBJ2-2; tentatively, D is TRBD1 (5 bases). Sequenced sample: thymocytes. The CDR3 coding sequence is TGTGCCAGTAGTAGGCTTGGGCAGGGAACCAGCCTCAACACCGGGGAGCTGTTTTTT. Its protein product is CASSRLGQGTSLNTGELFF. The whole variable domain, filled in from reference TRBV19 and TRBJ2-2, reads DGGITQSPKYLFRKEGQNVTLSCEQNLNHDAMYWYRQDPGQGLRLIYYSQIVNDFQKGDIAEGYSVSREKKESFPLTVTSAQKNPTAFYLCASSRLGQGTSLNTGELFFGEGSRLTVL.